A selection of T cell receptor beta chains follows, all from one sample in a study of healthy donors' naive CD4 and CD8 T cells. MiXCR, applied by TCRdb to the reads, yields one record per CDR3 protein. The sample has about 200,000 distinct CDR3 sequences; over 60% are singletons. Material for sequencing was naive CD4+ and CD8+ T cells sorted from blood, pooled from several donors. These TCRs come from a pool of human donors in good health; the sample pools cells from several healthy donors. CDR3s leave out the opening cysteine and the closing phenylalanine or tryptophan.

v_call	cdr3_aa
TRBV6-5	ASQDARDSANYGYT
TRBV19	ASSPGNYGYGYT
TRBV12-3/TRBV12-4	ASSPEGTLDSNQPQH
TRBV29-1	SVDSSPNYGYT
TRBV15	ATNEDRGGTEAF
TRBV5-6	ASSWNTGLDSYEQY
TRBV29-1	SVVVQGPYEQY
TRBV20-1	SAREMGSWETQY
TRBV6-2/TRBV6-3	ASSYNVYVSFGNIQY
TRBV6-5	ASSWTGGKTNYGYT
TRBV5-6	ASSGRSEYGYT
TRBV10-3	AISDLGNTEAF
TRBV29-1	SVMTSGPFQQY
TRBV12-3/TRBV12-4	ASRNRDRLQETQY
TRBV5-6	ASRLAYRADTQY
TRBV4-2	ASSQESPDRVDTQY
TRBV29-1	SVEDGLAANEQF
TRBV29-1	SVVETGEQY